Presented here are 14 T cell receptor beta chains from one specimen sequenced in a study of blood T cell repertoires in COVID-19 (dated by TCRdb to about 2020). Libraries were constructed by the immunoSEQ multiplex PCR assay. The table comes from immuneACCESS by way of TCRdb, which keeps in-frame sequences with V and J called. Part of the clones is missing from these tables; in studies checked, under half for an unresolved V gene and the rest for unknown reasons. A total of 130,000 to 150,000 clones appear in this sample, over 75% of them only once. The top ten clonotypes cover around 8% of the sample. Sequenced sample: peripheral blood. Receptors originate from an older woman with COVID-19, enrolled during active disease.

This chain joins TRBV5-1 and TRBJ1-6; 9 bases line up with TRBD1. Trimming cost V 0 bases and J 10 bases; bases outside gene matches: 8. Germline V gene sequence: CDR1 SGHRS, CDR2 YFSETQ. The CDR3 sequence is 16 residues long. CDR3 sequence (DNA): TGCGCCAGCAGCTTGGCCGGGACAGGGAAAGGGTCACCCCTCCACTTT. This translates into CASSLAGTGKGSPLHF.

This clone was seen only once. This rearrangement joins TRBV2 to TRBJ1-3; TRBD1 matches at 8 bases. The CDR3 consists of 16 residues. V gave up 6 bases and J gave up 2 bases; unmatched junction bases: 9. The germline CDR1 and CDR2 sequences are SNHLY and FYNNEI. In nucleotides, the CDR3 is TGTGCCAGCAGGAACCTACAGGGGGTCCCTGGAAACACCATATATTTT. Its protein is CASRNLQGVPGNTIYF.

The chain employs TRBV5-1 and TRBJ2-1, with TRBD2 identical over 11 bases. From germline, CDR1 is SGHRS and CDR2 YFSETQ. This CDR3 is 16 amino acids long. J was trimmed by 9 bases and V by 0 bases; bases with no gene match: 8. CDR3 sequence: CASSLVGDTSGGEQFF. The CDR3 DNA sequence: TGCGCCAGCAGCTTGGTGGGAGATACTAGCGGGGGTGAGCAGTTCTTC.

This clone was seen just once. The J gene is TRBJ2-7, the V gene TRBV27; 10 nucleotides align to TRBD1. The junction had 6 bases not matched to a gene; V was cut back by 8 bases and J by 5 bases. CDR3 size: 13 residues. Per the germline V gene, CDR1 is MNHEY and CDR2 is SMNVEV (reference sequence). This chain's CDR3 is CASQGQGSHEQYF. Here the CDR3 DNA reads TGTGCCAGCCAGGGACAGGGGTCCCACGAGCAGTACTTC.

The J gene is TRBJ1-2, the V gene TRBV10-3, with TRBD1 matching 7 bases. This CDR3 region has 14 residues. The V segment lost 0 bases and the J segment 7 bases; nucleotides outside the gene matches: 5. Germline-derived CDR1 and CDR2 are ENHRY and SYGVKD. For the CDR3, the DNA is TGTGCCATCAGTGAGTCGAAAGGGACAGCTGGCTACACCTTC. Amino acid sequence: CAISESKGTAGYTF.

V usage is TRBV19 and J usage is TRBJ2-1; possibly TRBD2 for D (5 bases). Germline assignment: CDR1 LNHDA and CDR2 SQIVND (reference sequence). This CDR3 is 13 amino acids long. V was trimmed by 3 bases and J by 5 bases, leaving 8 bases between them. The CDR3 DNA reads TGTGCCAGTAGTATCGGACTGAACAATGAGCAGTTCTTC. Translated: CASSIGLNNEQFF. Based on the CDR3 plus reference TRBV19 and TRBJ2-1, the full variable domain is DGGITQSPKYLFRKEGQNVTLSCEQNLNHDAMYWYRQDPGQGLRLIYYSQIVNDFQKGDIAEGYSVSREKKESFPLTVTSAQKNPTAFYLCASSIGLNNEQFFGPGTRLTVL.

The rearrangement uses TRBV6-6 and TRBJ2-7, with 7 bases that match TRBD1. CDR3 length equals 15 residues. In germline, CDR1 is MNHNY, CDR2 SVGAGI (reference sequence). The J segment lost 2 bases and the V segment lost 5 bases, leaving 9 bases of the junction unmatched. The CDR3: CASSPTGVGTYEQYF. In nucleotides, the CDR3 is TGTGCCAGCAGTCCCACAGGGGTCGGCACCTACGAGCAGTACTTC.

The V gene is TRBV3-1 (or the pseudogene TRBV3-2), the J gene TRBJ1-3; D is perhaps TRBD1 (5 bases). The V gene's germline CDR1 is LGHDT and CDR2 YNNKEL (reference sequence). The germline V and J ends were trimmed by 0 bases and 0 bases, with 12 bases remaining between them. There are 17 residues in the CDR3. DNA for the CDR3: TGTGCCAGCAGCCAAGAGTGGGGCGGGAGCTCTGGAAACACCATATATTTT. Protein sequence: CASSQEWGGSSGNTIYF.

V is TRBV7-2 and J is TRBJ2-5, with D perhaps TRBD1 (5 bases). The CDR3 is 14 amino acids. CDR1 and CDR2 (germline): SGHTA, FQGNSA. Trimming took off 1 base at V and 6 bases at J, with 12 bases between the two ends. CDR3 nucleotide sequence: TGTGCCAGCAGCTTAGGGCAGGGCGGACAGACCCAGTACTTC. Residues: CASSLGQGGQTQYF.

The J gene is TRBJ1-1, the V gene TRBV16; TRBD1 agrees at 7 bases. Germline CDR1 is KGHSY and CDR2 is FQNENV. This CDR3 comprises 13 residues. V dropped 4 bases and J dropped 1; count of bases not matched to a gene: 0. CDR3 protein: CASSRQGNTEAFF. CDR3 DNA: TGTGCCAGCAGCCGACAGGGGAACACTGAAGCTTTCTTT.

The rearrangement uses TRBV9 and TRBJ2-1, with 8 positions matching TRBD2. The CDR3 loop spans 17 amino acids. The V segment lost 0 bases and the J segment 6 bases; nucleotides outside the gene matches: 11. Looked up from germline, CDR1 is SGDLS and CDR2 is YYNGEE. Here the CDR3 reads CASSVEAAGGYFNEQFF. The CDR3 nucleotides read TGTGCCAGCAGCGTAGAGGCTGCGGGGGGTTATTTCAATGAGCAGTTCTTC.

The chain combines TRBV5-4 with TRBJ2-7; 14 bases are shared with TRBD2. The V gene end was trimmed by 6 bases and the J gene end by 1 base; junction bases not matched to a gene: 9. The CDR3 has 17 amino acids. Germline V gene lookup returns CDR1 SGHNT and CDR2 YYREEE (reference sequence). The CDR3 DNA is TGTGCCAGCAAGACTAGCGGGGGGGCAAGTGGGTCCTACGAGCAGTACTTC. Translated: CASKTSGGASGSYEQYF.

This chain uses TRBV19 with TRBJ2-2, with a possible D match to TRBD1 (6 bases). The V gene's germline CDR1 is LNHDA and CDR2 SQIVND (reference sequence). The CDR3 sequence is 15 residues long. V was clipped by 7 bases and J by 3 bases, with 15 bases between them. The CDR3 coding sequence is TGTGCCAGTACACGGCAAACAGGGCACACCGGGGAGCTGTTTTTT. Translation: CASTRQTGHTGELFF. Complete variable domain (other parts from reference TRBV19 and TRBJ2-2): DGGITQSPKYLFRKEGQNVTLSCEQNLNHDAMYWYRQDPGQGLRLIYYSQIVNDFQKGDIAEGYSVSREKKESFPLTVTSAQKNPTAFYLCASTRQTGHTGELFFGEGSRLTVL.

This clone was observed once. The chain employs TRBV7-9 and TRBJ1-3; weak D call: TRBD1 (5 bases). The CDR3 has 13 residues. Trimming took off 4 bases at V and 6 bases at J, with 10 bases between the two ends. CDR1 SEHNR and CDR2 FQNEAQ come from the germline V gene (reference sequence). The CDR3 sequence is CASSWGGENTIYF. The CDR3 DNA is TGTGCCAGCAGCTGGGGGGGTGAAAACACCATATATTTT.